These T cell receptor beta chains were read from a single sample in a study of Graves' ophthalmopathy and Graves' hyperthyroidism. TCRdb independently ran MiXCR on the multiplex PCR reads; one entry per CDR3 protein. The data contain about 740,000 distinct CDR3 sequences, 40% of them singletons. The specimen sequenced was peripheral blood. The receptors here all came from an adult man with Graves' ophthalmopathy. CDR3s include the opening cysteine and the closing phenylalanine or tryptophan. Fields, in order: V gene, D gene, J gene, clone size, CDR3 DNA, CDR3 protein. D genes are given only for firm matches. For some rows the clone size is stated as once, few or many, or as a class when expanded; others skip it.

V gene: TRBV5-1
D gene: -
J gene: TRBJ1-2
clone size: few
CDR3 DNA: TGCGCCAGCAGCGAGGGCGGTGCTAACTATGGCTACACCTTC
CDR3 protein: CASSEGGANYGYTF

V gene: TRBV19
D gene: -
J gene: TRBJ1-5
clone size: -
CDR3 DNA: TGTGCCAGTAGTATTTCAGCATCCGGGGGATTCAAGCAGCCCCAGCATTTT
CDR3 protein: CASSISASGGFKQPQHF

V gene: TRBV27
D gene: -
J gene: TRBJ1-4
clone size: -
CDR3 DNA: TGTGCCAGCAAAGTCGGGACCGCTAATGAAAAACTGTTTTTT
CDR3 protein: CASKVGTANEKLFF

V gene: TRBV20-1
D gene: -
J gene: TRBJ2-2
clone size: few
CDR3 DNA: TGCAGTGCTAGAGAGGGCACCGGGGAGCTGTTTTTT
CDR3 protein: CSAREGTGELFF

V gene: TRBV14
D gene: -
J gene: TRBJ1-3
clone size: -
CDR3 DNA: TGTGCCAGCAGCCAGGGACTGGGAAACACCATATATTTT
CDR3 protein: CASSQGLGNTIYF

V gene: TRBV5-8
D gene: -
J gene: TRBJ1-2
clone size: -
CDR3 DNA: TGTGCCAGCAGCCAAGGAGGCTGGGCGTACTATGGCTACACCTTC
CDR3 protein: CASSQGGWAYYGYTF

V gene: TRBV9
D gene: TRBD2
J gene: TRBJ2-7
clone size: few
CDR3 DNA: TGTGCCAGCAGCTTCGGGACTAGCGGGAGTATCAACGAGCAGTACTTC
CDR3 protein: CASSFGTSGSINEQYF

V gene: TRBV20-1
D gene: -
J gene: TRBJ2-5
clone size: -
CDR3 DNA: TGCAGTGCTGCGGGGGAGACCCAGTACTTC
CDR3 protein: CSAAGETQYF

V gene: TRBV7-8
D gene: TRBD1
J gene: TRBJ2-7
clone size: many
CDR3 DNA: TGTGCCAGCAGCGCGACAGGGACCTACGAGCAGTACTTC
CDR3 protein: CASSATGTYEQYF

V gene: TRBV29-1
D gene: TRBD2
J gene: TRBJ2-3
clone size: -
CDR3 DNA: TGCAGCGTTGAGGGTCGGCGGGGGACAGATACGCAGTATTTT
CDR3 protein: CSVEGRRGTDTQYF

V gene: TRBV24-1
D gene: -
J gene: TRBJ1-1
clone size: -
CDR3 DNA: TGTGCCTGGAGGACAGAGAACACTGAAGCTTTCTTT
CDR3 protein: CAWRTENTEAFF

V gene: TRBV20-1
D gene: TRBD1
J gene: TRBJ2-7
clone size: many
CDR3 DNA: TGCAGTGCCGTCGACAGGGGTGGCGAGCAGTACTTC
CDR3 protein: CSAVDRGGEQYF

V gene: TRBV10-3
D gene: -
J gene: TRBJ1-5
clone size: -
CDR3 DNA: TGTGCCAGCATTACAGGGAACAGCAATCAGCCCCAGCATTTT
CDR3 protein: CASITGNSNQPQHF

V gene: TRBV7-8
D gene: TRBD1
J gene: TRBJ1-2
clone size: -
CDR3 DNA: TGTGCCAGCGGGACCGGGACAGTGAACTATGGCTACACCTTC
CDR3 protein: CASGTGTVNYGYTF

V gene: TRBV15
D gene: -
J gene: TRBJ1-3
clone size: many
CDR3 DNA: TGTGCCACCAGCAGAGATCGGAGGGACACCATATATTTT
CDR3 protein: CATSRDRRDTIYF

V gene: TRBV15
D gene: -
J gene: TRBJ2-7
clone size: many
CDR3 DNA: TGTGCCACCAGCAGAGATTATTGGGAACAGGCTCCGCGCCACGAGCAGTACTTC
CDR3 protein: CATSRDYWEQAPRHEQYF

V gene: TRBV25-1
D gene: -
J gene: TRBJ1-1
clone size: -
CDR3 DNA: TGTGCCAGCAGTGAACCGGGGAGAGGAAACACTGAAGCTTTCTTT
CDR3 protein: CASSEPGRGNTEAFF

V gene: TRBV20-1
D gene: -
J gene: TRBJ1-3
clone size: -
CDR3 DNA: TGCAGTGCTAGGGACAGTGGAGGACATACCATATATTTT
CDR3 protein: CSARDSGGHTIYF